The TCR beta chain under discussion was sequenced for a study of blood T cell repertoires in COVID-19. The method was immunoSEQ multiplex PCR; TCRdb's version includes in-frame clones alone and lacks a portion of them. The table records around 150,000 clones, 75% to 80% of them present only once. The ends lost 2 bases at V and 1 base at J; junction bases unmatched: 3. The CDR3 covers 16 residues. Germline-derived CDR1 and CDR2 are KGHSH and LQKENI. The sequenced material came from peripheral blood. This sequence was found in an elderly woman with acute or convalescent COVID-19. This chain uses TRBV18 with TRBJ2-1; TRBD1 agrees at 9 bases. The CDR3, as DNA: TGTGCCAGCTCACCAACCGGGACAGGGTCCTACAATGAGCAGTTCTTC. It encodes CASSPTGTGSYNEQFF.